Below are 23 T cell receptor beta chains sequenced from a single sample in a study of blood T cell repertoires in COVID-19. The method was immunoSEQ multiplex PCR; TCRdb's version includes in-frame clones alone and lacks a portion of them. The data hold around 270,000 clones, with more than 85% observed a single time. The sample comprised peripheral blood. The receptors here all came from a man aged 35 to 55 with acute or convalescent COVID-19.

This sequence joins TRBV6-6 and TRBJ2-7, with D uncertain. CDR1 and CDR2 (germline): MNHNY, SVGAGI (reference sequence). The CDR3 spans 15 residues. The ends were cut back, 1 base at V and 2 bases at J, with 12 bases in the middle. CDR3 residues: CASSYWKTFPYEQYF. For the CDR3, the DNA is TGTGCCAGCAGTTACTGGAAGACATTTCCCTACGAGCAGTACTTC.

The chain employs TRBV7-9 and TRBJ1-2, with D maybe TRBD1 (5 bases). V was clipped by 11 bases and J by 5 bases, with 15 bases between them. The CDR3 covers 12 residues. CDR1 is SEHNR and CDR2 is FQNEAQ in the germline V gene (reference sequence). CDR3 amino acids: CAVGGRVYGYTF. In DNA form, the CDR3 reads TGTGCCGTGGGGGGGAGAGTTTATGGCTACACCTTC. The full variable domain, in which reference TRBV7-9 and TRBJ1-2 provide the parts outside the CDR3, is DTGVSQNPRHKITKRGQNVTFRCDPISEHNRLYWYRQTLGQGPEFLTYFQNEAQLEKSRLLSDRFSAERPKGSFSTLEIQRTEQGDSAMYLCAVGGRVYGYTFGSGTRLTVV.

The rearrangement links TRBV7-9 to TRBJ1-3; D remains unclear. CDR1 is SEHNR, CDR2 FQNEAQ, per germline (reference sequence). The CDR3 extends over 12 amino acids. The V end lost 5 bases, the J end lost 4 bases, and 6 bases lay between the germline ends. CDR3 residues: CASSGRGNTIYF. For the CDR3, the DNA is TGTGCCAGCAGCGGTCGGGGAAACACCATATATTTT.

The chain links TRBV2 to TRBJ1-2; TRBD1 matches 11 bases. The germline CDR1 and CDR2 sequences are SNHLY and FYNNEI. The CDR3 runs 13 residues. The V segment lost 6 bases and the J segment 6 bases; nucleotides outside the gene matches: 3. The CDR3 protein is CASSWTGGDGYTF. CDR3 nucleotide sequence: TGTGCCAGCAGCTGGACAGGGGGCGATGGCTACACCTTC.

The CDR3, as DNA: TGCGCCAGCAGTGAGCTGGCAGGCAATCAGCCCCAGCATTTT. Its protein product is CASSELAGNQPQHF. The chain links TRBV10-2 to TRBJ1-5, with no clear D. The CDR3 length is 14 residues. Trimming stripped 2 bases from V and 2 bases from J, with 7 bases between. The germline V gene encodes CDR1 WSHSY and CDR2 SAAADI.

V usage is TRBV30 and J usage is TRBJ1-1; TRBD1 agrees at 9 bases. Germline V CDR1 and CDR2: GTSNPN, SVGIG (reference sequence). V shed 7 bases and J 3 bases; nucleotides not matched to a gene: 12. CDR3 size: 15 residues. The CDR3 loop is CASTREGQGYTEAFF. The CDR3, as DNA: TGTGCCTCCACACGAGAGGGACAGGGATACACTGAAGCTTTCTTT.

V usage is TRBV28 and J usage is TRBJ2-3, with 7 bases that match TRBD2. V dropped 3 bases and J dropped 8; count of bases not matched to a gene: 5. The germline V gene has CDR1 MDHEN and CDR2 SYDVKM. The CDR3 covers 13 residues. The DNA of the CDR3 is TGTGCCAGCAGTTTGAGGGGAGGGACTACGCAGTATTTT. Translating it yields CASSLRGGTTQYF.

V usage is TRBV7-2 and J usage is TRBJ2-7, with 7 nucleotides matching TRBD1. Germline V lookup: CDR1 SGHTA, CDR2 FQGNSA. The CDR3 loop spans 12 amino acids. The V segment lost 5 bases and the J segment 4 bases; nucleotides outside the gene matches: 2. CDR3 in amino acids: CASSQQGYEQYF. DNA for the CDR3: TGTGCCAGCAGCCAACAGGGGTACGAGCAGTACTTC.

The chain is built from TRBV15 and TRBJ1-4; TRBD1 aligns across 8 bases. The V and J ends lost 2 bases and 8 bases, in that order; junction bases with no gene match: 7. CDR1 is LNHNV and CDR2 is YYDKDF in the germline V gene (reference sequence). The CDR3 is 15 residues long. CDR3 residues: CATSRSRTGMEKLFF. The CDR3 DNA follows: TGTGCCACCAGCAGATCGCGGACAGGGATGGAAAAACTGTTTTTT. The full variable domain, with the rest looked up from reference TRBV15 and TRBJ1-4, is DAMVIQNPRYQVTQFGKPVTLSCSQTLNHNVMYWYQQKSSQAPKLLFHYYDKDFNNEADTPDNFQSRRPNTSFCFLDIRSPGLGDTAMYLCATSRSRTGMEKLFFGSGTQLSVL.

The chain joins TRBV19 to TRBJ1-1, with D hard to call. Germline V gene sequence: CDR1 LNHDA, CDR2 SQIVND (reference sequence). V lost 7 bases and J 0 bases, leaving 12 bases between the germline ends. This CDR3 region has 14 residues. The CDR3 region is CASNDGVMNTEAFF. CDR3 nucleotides: TGTGCCAGTAACGACGGGGTGATGAACACTGAAGCTTTCTTT.

The chain links TRBV15 to TRBJ2-3, with a weak D call TRBD2 (6 bases). The V end was cut by 0 bases, the J end by 0 bases, with 13 bases between. The germline CDR1 and CDR2 sequences are LNHNV and YYDKDF (reference sequence). There are 17 residues in the CDR3. The CDR3: CATSRDMNGGSTDTQYF. CDR3 DNA sequence: TGTGCCACCAGCAGAGATATGAACGGGGGAAGCACAGATACGCAGTATTTT.

The chain is built from TRBV20-1 and TRBJ1-1; D is unclear. Trimming took 6 bases from V and 5 from J, leaving 10 bases between them. The length of the CDR3 is 11 residues. Germline V gene data show CDR1 as DFQATT and CDR2 as SNEGSKA (reference sequence). In nucleotides, the CDR3 is TGCAGTGCCAGCAGGAGGACTGAAGCTTTCTTT. This gives the protein CSASRRTEAFF.

V gene TRBV11-2 combines with J gene TRBJ2-7; D is possibly TRBD2 (6 bases). The V gene's germline CDR1 is SGHAT and CDR2 FQNNGV. V lost 9 bases to trimming and J lost 2 bases, with 11 bases between them. The CDR3 length is 12 residues. The CDR3 nucleotides read TGTGCCAGTGGGACTGGGCCCTACGAGCAGTACTTC. Encoded protein: CASGTGPYEQYF.

The rearrangement joins TRBV18 to TRBJ1-4; the match to TRBD1 covers 8 bases. This CDR3 region has 14 residues. The junction had 6 bases not matched to a gene; V was cut back by 4 bases and J by 8 bases. Germline V gene sequence: CDR1 KGHSH, CDR2 LQKENI. CDR3 sequence: CASSLGQAGEKLFF. The CDR3 coding sequence is TGTGCCAGCTCACTGGGACAGGCTGGGGAAAAACTGTTTTTT.

This rearrangement joins TRBV12-5 to TRBJ1-6; TRBD1 aligns across 12 bases. J gave up 6 bases and V 7 bases, and 7 bases lay outside the gene matches. This CDR3 has 16 amino acids. Per germline, CDR1 LGHNT and CDR2 FRNRAP. In DNA form, the CDR3 reads TGTGCTAGTGCCTTACCGGGACAGGGGGCTAATTCACCCCTCCACTTT. As protein: CASALPGQGANSPLHF.

V gene TRBV7-2 combines with J gene TRBJ1-2; 8 bases align to TRBD1. Trimming cost V 1 base and J 4 bases; bases outside gene matches: 5. This CDR3 comprises 15 residues. Germline V lookup: CDR1 SGHTA, CDR2 FQGNSA. The CDR3 sequence is CASSLGTGQAYGYTF. The CDR3, as DNA: TGTGCCAGCAGCTTAGGGACGGGACAGGCCTATGGCTACACCTTC.

The rearrangement links TRBV24-1 to TRBJ2-2; possible D gene TRBD2, 5 bases. CDR1 KGHDR and CDR2 SFDVKD come from the germline V gene. Trimming shortened V by 3 bases and J by 5 bases, and 9 bases separated the two germline ends. This CDR3 spans 14 amino acids. The CDR3 is CATSDGLRTGELFF. The CDR3 DNA reads as TGTGCCACCAGTGATGGACTGAGAACCGGGGAGCTGTTTTTT.

The V gene is TRBV14, the J gene TRBJ1-2; D perhaps matches TRBD1 (6 bases). V lost 0 bases and J 3 bases, leaving 11 bases between the germline ends. Germline V gives CDR1 SGHDN, CDR2 FVKESK. There are 15 residues in the CDR3. CDR3 loop: CASSQETGRHYGYTF. For the CDR3, the DNA is TGTGCCAGCAGCCAAGAAACAGGGCGCCACTATGGCTACACCTTC.

A single count supports this clone. J is TRBJ1-5 and V is TRBV2; a weak D match, TRBD1 (5 bases). There are 15 residues in the CDR3. V shed 1 base and J shed 7 bases, with 14 bases lying between them. Looked up from germline, CDR1 is SNHLY and CDR2 is FYNNEI. CDR3: CASSEGEGRVQPQHF. The CDR3 region has the DNA TGTGCCAGCAGTGAAGGGGAGGGCAGGGTCCAGCCCCAGCATTTT.

This rearrangement joins TRBV4-2 to TRBJ2-2, with 10 positions matching TRBD2. V gave up 0 bases and J gave up 5 bases; unmatched junction bases: 9. Germline V CDR1 and CDR2: LGHNA, YNFKEQ. The length of the CDR3 is 18 residues. CDR3 coding DNA: TGTGCCAGCAGCCAAGAGGGAGCGGGGGGGCCTAGAACCGGGGAGCTGTTTTTT. Translation: CASSQEGAGGPRTGELFF.

CDR3 in amino acids: CSVGQGAAAFF. In nucleotides, the CDR3 is TGCAGCGTGGGACAGGGGGCAGCAGCTTTCTTT. The chain combines TRBV29-1 with TRBJ1-1; TRBD1 aligns across 12 bases. The CDR3 consists of 11 residues. Germline V gives CDR1 SQVTM, CDR2 ANQGSEA. Trimming removed 6 bases from V and 10 bases from J; junction bases left unmatched: 3.

The rearrangement links TRBV10-3 to TRBJ2-7, with TRBD2 matching over 13 bases. Germline V gene sequence: CDR1 ENHRY, CDR2 SYGVKD. V shed 10 bases and J 2 bases; nucleotides not matched to a gene: 8. The CDR3 runs to 15 residues. CDR3 coding DNA: TGTGCCACAAGGAGGACTAGCGGGGGTGCCTACGAGCAGTACTTC. Amino acid sequence: CATRRTSGGAYEQYF.

In its sample, this clone was seen a few times. The chain links TRBV15 to TRBJ1-2, with D possibly being TRBD1 (5 bases). Germline loops: CDR1 LNHNV, CDR2 YYDKDF (reference sequence). The V and J ends lost 0 bases and 3 bases respectively, with 20 bases between them. The CDR3 spans 18 residues. The CDR3 region is CATSRDFVRKGHHYGYTF. The DNA for the CDR3 is TGTGCCACCAGCAGAGATTTCGTTAGGAAGGGGCACCACTATGGCTACACCTTC. The complete variable domain, with remaining parts taken from reference TRBV15 and TRBJ1-2, reads DAMVIQNPRYQVTQFGKPVTLSCSQTLNHNVMYWYQQKSSQAPKLLFHYYDKDFNNEADTPDNFQSRRPNTSFCFLDIRSPGLGDTAMYLCATSRDFVRKGHHYGYTFGSGTRLTVV.